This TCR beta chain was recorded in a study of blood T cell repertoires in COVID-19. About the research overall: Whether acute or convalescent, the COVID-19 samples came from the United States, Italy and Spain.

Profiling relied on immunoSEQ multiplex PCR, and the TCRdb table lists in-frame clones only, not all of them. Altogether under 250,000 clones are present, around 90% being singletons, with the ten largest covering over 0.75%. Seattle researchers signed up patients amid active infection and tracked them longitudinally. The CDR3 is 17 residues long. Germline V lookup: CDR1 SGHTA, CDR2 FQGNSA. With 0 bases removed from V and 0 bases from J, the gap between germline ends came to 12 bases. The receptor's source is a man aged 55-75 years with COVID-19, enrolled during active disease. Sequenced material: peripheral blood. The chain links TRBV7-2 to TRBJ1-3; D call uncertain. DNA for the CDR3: TGTGCCAGCAGCTTAGCTTCGGTACCCCCCTCTGGAAACACCATATATTTT. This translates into CASSLASVPPSGNTIYF.